What follows are 5 T cell receptor beta chains derived from one specimen sequenced in a study of shared clonotypes between healthy human individuals. Naive CD8 cells were CD45RO-negative, positively selected for CCR7, excluding terminally differentiated effector memory CD45RA+ cells. Clones were read by immunoSEQ multiplex PCR, and TCRdb kept only the in-frame ones, dropping some. The sample gives more than 2 million clones, approximately 95% of which show up once; about 1.1% is in the top ten. Sequencing was performed on naive CD8+ T cells sorted from blood. These receptors originate from a man aged 18 to 30 in good health.

The V call is TRBV7-9, the J call TRBJ2-3; 7 nucleotides agree with TRBD2. The CDR3 spans 15 residues. With V trimmed by 0 bases and J by 8 bases, 8 bases remained unmatched. Germline-derived CDR1 and CDR2 are SEHNR and FQNEAQ (reference sequence). The CDR3 DNA reads TGTGCCAGCAGCTTAGCCGCGGGAGCGAACTTTACGCAGTATTTT. Its translation is CASSLAAGANFTQYF.

The CDR3: CASRRLAGGGNEQFF. CDR3 nucleotides: TGTGCAAGTCGCCGACTAGCGGGGGGTGGCAATGAGCAGTTCTTC. The rearrangement links TRBV12-2 to TRBJ2-1; the table gives TRBD2 as D, unverified against the DNA. TRBV12-2 is designated a pseudogene. The CDR3 runs to 15 residues.

The CDR3 nucleotides are TGTGCCGGAAAGGGGCGGAGGGCCTTCTACAATGAGCAGTTCTTC. This sequence encodes CAGKGRRAFYNEQFF. The chain carries TRBV27 and TRBJ2-1; D possibly corresponds to TRBD2 (6 bases). The V gene's germline CDR1 is MNHEY and CDR2 SMNVEV (reference sequence). V was shortened by 11 bases and J by 3 bases, with 20 bases between the two germline ends. The CDR3 covers 15 residues.

V usage is TRBV29-1 and J usage is TRBJ1-4, with 7 bases lining up with TRBD1. CDR1 SQVTM and CDR2 ANQGSEA come from the germline V gene. The CDR3 runs 13 residues. V gave up 7 bases and J gave up 3 bases; unmatched junction bases: 5. CDR3 bases: TGCAGCGCGACAGGGTCGGCTAATGAAAAACTGTTTTTT. Translating it yields CSATGSANEKLFF. The entire variable domain, with the rest obtained from reference TRBV29-1 and TRBJ1-4, is as follows: SAVISQKPSRDICQRGTSLTIQCQVDSQVTMMFWYRQQPGQSLTLIATANQGSEATYESGFVIDKFPISRPNLTFSTLTVSNMSPEDSSIYLCSATGSANEKLFFGSGTQLSVL.

The chain combines TRBV7-2 with TRBJ1-2, with D perhaps TRBD1 (6 bases). This CDR3 is 15 amino acids long. V dropped 4 bases and J dropped 6 bases, with 18 bases sitting between them. Looked up from germline, CDR1 is SGHTA and CDR2 is FQGNSA. CDR3 in amino acids: CASSSGTPGVDGYTF. CDR3 bases: TGTGCCAGCAGCTCCGGGACACCGGGGGTGGATGGCTACACCTTC.